This T cell receptor (beta chain) appears in the sequencing data of a study of blood T cell repertoires in COVID-19. About the study: Samples of COVID-19 (acute and convalescent) were obtained from the United States, Italy and Spain. Nucleic acid was either cDNA or gDNA, and it came from T cells, B-cell-depleted T cells, or PBMCs.

Study processing details: It was from reference gene primer amplification that nucleated cell counts were estimated. Data came from immunoSEQ multiplex PCR; TCRdb stores just in-frame clones and leaves some out. V, J and clone size derive from that table, while D and trimming were established from the DNA sequence. The repertoire consists of roughly 180,000 clones, with around 85% occurring once and the leading ten covering around 7%. Seattle participants joined during active infection and were tracked over time. With V trimmed by 4 bases and J by 0 bases, 12 bases remained unmatched. The CDR3 runs to 18 residues. The V gene's germline CDR1 is MNHNS and CDR2 SASEGT.

The sequenced sample consisted of peripheral blood. The source of this sequence is an elderly man with COVID-19, enrolled during active disease. V and J are TRBV6-1 and TRBJ1-3, with TRBD1 matching 7 bases. The CDR3, as DNA: TGTGCCAGCAGTGTGACAGGGCCCCACTCTCTCTCTGGAAACACCATATATTTT. Its protein is CASSVTGPHSLSGNTIYF.